What follows are 10 T cell receptor beta chains derived from one specimen sequenced in a study of human T cells and chemical hapten exposure. TCRdb fed the RACE reads into MiXCR, producing one record per CDR3 protein. Of fewer than 400,000 distinct CDR3 sequences listed, about 7% are singletons. Time point denoted: patch test 1, 2 weeks after DPC sensitization. The treatment here: therapeutic diphenylcyclopropenone sensitization with weekly scalp DPC. The sample consisted of whole blood, taken in connection with sensitization to the hapten diphenylcyclopropenone (DPC). Source of these receptors: a woman younger than 30 with alopecia areata. Some clones in this sample may be carry-over from other donors' samples.

This clonotype appeared many times. The chain couples TRBV4-3 to TRBJ1-3; TRBD1 might be the D (5 bases). CDR1 is LGHNA and CDR2 is YSLEER in the germline V gene. CDR3 length: 17 amino acids. V gave up 0 bases and J gave up 3 bases, with 15 bases separating them. In nucleotides, the CDR3 is TGCGCCAGCAGCCAAGATATCGCCAGGGCCATTGGAAACACCATATATTTT. Amino acid sequence: CASSQDIARAIGNTIYF.

This clonotype showed up just a few times. The chain uses TRBV6-5 and TRBJ2-3, with 7 bases aligning to TRBD1. From germline, CDR1 is MNHEY and CDR2 SVGAGI. The length of the CDR3 is 14 residues. V dropped 5 bases and J dropped 2; count of bases not matched to a gene: 4. DNA for the CDR3: TGTGCCAGCAGTCTCAGGGGGTTCACAGATACGCAGTATTTT. Amino acid sequence: CASSLRGFTDTQYF.

At least ten counts were recorded for this clonotype. The V gene is TRBV9, the J gene TRBJ2-7; 7 nucleotides agree with TRBD1. The V gene's germline CDR1 is SGDLS and CDR2 YYNGEE. The CDR3 covers 16 residues. The junction had 16 bases not matched to a gene; V was cut back by 4 bases and J by 6 bases. The CDR3 loop is CASSFDRDSRSREQYF. The CDR3 DNA is TGTGCCAGCAGCTTCGACCGGGACAGCCGCAGTCGCGAGCAGTACTTC.

V is TRBV3-1 and J is TRBJ1-3, with TRBD1 as a possible D gene (5 bases). CDR1 and CDR2 from the germline V gene are LGHDT and YNNKEL (reference sequence). Trimming pared 3 bases from V and 0 bases from J, leaving 15 bases between. The CDR3 has 17 amino acids. CDR3 amino acids: CASSHTLGQFSGNTIYF. The CDR3 DNA reads TGTGCCAGCAGCCATACCCTAGGACAATTCTCTGGAAACACCATATATTTT.

The chain couples TRBV6-1 to TRBJ1-1; no definite D call. CDR1 and CDR2 (germline): MNHNS, SASEGT. This CDR3 contains 13 residues. Deletions cut 4 bases from V and 1 base from J, with 7 bases between. In nucleotides, the CDR3 is TGTGCCAGCAGTGGACGGGAGAACACTGAAGCTTTCTTT. The encoded protein is CASSGRENTEAFF.

This clonotype was recorded many times. The J gene is TRBJ2-3, the V gene TRBV11-1, with D hard to call. Trimming cost V 1 base and J 2 bases, with 10 bases left between them. Per germline, CDR1 SGHAT and CDR2 FQDESV (reference sequence). This CDR3 is 15 amino acids long. The CDR3 reads CASSLGGRTTDTQYF. The CDR3 DNA sequence: TGTGCCAGCAGCTTAGGCGGCAGGACCACAGATACGCAGTATTTT.

The rearrangement links TRBV9 to TRBJ2-5, with a tentative D call TRBD2 (6 bases). The V gene lost 0 bases and the J gene lost 5 bases, with 8 bases spanning the gap. There are 13 residues in the CDR3. Germline loops: CDR1 SGDLS, CDR2 YYNGEE. CDR3 loop: CASSVGGEETQYF. The CDR3, as DNA: TGTGCCAGCAGCGTAGGGGGGGAGGAGACCCAGTACTTC.

This clonotype was detected a few times. This chain connects TRBV3-1 to TRBJ1-5; tentative D call: TRBD1 (5 bases). Looked up from germline, CDR1 is LGHDT and CDR2 is YNNKEL (reference sequence). This CDR3 is 14 amino acids long. V was shortened by 7 bases and J by 2 bases, with 12 bases between the two germline ends. The CDR3 sequence is CASTSGRGNQPQHF. The CDR3 DNA follows: TGTGCCAGCACTTCAGGGAGAGGCAATCAGCCCCAGCATTTT.

The chain carries TRBV11-2 and TRBJ1-1, with D perhaps matching TRBD1 (6 bases). Per the germline V gene, CDR1 is SGHAT and CDR2 is FQNNGV. The CDR3 covers 15 residues. Trimming took off 3 bases at V and 0 bases at J, with 11 bases between the two ends. In DNA form, the CDR3 reads TGTGCCAGCAGCTTGTCGGGGGCCTTGAACACTGAAGCTTTCTTT. Encoded protein: CASSLSGALNTEAFF.

This clonotype was seen a few times. The chain is built from TRBV7-2 and TRBJ2-3; no clear D. This CDR3 comprises 13 residues. The V gene's germline CDR1 is SGHTA and CDR2 FQGNSA. Between the trimmed V and J ends, which lost 2 bases and 4 bases, there was a span of 7 bases. DNA of the CDR3: TGTGCCAGCAGCTTATCGCGACCAGATACGCAGTATTTT. Residues: CASSLSRPDTQYF.